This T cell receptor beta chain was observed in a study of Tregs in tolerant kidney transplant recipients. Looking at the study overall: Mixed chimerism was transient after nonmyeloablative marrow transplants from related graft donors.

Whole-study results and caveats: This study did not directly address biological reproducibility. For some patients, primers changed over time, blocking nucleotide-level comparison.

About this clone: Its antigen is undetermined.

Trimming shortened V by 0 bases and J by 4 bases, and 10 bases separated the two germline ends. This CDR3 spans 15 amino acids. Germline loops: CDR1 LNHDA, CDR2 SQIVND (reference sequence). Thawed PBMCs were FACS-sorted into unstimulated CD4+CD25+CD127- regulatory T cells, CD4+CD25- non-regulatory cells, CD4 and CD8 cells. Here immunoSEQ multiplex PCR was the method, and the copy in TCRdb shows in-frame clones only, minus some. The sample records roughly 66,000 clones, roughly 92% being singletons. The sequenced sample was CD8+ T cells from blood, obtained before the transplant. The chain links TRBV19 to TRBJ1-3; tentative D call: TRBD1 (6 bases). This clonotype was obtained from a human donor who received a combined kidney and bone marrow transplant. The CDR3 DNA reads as TGTGCCAGTAGTATAGATTTCGGACAGGGAAACACCATATATTTT. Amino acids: CASSIDFGQGNTIYF.